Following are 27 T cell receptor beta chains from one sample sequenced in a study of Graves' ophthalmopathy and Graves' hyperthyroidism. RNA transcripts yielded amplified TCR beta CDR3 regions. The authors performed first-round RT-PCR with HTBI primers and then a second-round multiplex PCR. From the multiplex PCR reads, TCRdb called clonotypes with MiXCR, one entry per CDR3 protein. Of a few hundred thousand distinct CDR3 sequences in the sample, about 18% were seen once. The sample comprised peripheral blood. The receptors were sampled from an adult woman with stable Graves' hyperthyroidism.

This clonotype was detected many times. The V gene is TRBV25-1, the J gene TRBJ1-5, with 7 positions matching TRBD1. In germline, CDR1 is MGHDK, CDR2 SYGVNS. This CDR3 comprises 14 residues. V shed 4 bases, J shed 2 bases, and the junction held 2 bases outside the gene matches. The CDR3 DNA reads TGTGCCAGCAGTGCCACAGGGGGCAATCAGCCCCAGCATTTT. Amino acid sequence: CASSATGGNQPQHF. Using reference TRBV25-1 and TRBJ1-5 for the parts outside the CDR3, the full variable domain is EADIYQTPRYLVIGTGKKITLECSQTMGHDKMYWYQQDPGMELHLIHYSYGVNSTEKGDLSSESTVSRIRTEHFPLTLESARPSHTSQYLCASSATGGNQPQHFGDGTRLSIL.

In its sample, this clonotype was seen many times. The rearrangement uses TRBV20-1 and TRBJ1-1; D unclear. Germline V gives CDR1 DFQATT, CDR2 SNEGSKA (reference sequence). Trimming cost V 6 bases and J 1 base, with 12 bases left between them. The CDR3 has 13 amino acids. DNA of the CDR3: TGCAGTGCCGCTCGACTGACGAACACTGAAGCTTTCTTT. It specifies CSAARLTNTEAFF.

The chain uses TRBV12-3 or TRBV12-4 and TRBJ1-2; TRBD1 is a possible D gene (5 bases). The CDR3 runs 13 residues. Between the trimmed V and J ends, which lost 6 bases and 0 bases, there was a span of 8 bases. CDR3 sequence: CASRDNSNYGYTF. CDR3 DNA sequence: TGTGCCAGCAGGGACAACTCTAACTATGGCTACACCTTC.

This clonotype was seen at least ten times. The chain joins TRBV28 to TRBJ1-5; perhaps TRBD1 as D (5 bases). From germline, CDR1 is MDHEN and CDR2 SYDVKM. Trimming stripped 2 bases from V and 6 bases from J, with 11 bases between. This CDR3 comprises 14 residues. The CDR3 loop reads CASSLPFGGQPQHF. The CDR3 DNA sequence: TGTGCCAGCAGTTTACCATTCGGGGGTCAGCCCCAGCATTTT.

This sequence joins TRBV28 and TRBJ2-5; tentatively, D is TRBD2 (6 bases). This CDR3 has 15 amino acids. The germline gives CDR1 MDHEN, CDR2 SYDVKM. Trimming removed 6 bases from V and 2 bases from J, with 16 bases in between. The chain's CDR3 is CASRERASFQETQYF. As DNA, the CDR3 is TGTGCCAGCAGGGAGCGGGCGAGTTTTCAAGAGACCCAGTACTTC.

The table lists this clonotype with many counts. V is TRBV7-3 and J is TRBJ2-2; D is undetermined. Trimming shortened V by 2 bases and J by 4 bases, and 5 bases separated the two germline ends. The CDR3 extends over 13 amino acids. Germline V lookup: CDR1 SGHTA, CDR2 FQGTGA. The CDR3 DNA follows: TGTGCCAGCAGCTTACCCTTCACCGGGGAGCTGTTTTTT. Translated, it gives CASSLPFTGELFF.

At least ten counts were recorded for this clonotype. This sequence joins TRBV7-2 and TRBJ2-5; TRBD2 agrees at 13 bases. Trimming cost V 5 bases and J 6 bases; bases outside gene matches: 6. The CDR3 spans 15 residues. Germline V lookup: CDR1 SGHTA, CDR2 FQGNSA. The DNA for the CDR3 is TGTGCCAGCAGCCCCTTGACTAGCGGGAGGAAGACCCAGTACTTC. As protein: CASSPLTSGRKTQYF.

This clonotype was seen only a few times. The DNA of the CDR3 is TGTGCCAGCAGCCCCGGGACAGGGCTTGCTGGGGCCAACGTCCTGACTTTC. Translated, it gives CASSPGTGLAGANVLTF. The chain uses TRBV7-3 and TRBJ2-6, with 9 bases that match TRBD1. This CDR3 is built from 17 residues. V was clipped by 5 bases and J by 2 bases; unmatched bases: 7. Germline lookup yields CDR1 SGHTA and CDR2 FQGTGA.

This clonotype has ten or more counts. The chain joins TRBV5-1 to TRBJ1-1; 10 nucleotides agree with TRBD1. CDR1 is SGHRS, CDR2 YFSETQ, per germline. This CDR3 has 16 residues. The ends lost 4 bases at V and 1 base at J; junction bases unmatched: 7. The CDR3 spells CASSPWDRGKNTEAFF. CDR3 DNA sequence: TGCGCCAGCAGCCCATGGGACAGGGGAAAGAACACTGAAGCTTTCTTT.

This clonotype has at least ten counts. CDR3 in amino acids: CASSLRRAGKDEAFF. In nucleotides, the CDR3 is TGTGCCAGCAGCTTACGCAGGGCCGGGAAAGATGAAGCTTTCTTT. The V and J genes are TRBV7-9 and TRBJ1-1, with a possible D match to TRBD1 (5 bases). In germline, CDR1 is SEHNR, CDR2 FQNEAQ (reference sequence). The CDR3 consists of 15 residues. The V and J ends lost 2 bases and 7 bases respectively, with 17 bases between them.

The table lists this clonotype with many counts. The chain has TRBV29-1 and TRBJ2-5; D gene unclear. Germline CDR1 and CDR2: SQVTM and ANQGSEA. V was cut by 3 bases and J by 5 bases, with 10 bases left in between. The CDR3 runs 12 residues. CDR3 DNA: TGCAGCGTTGAGGCAATTGATGAGACCCAGTACTTC. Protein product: CSVEAIDETQYF.

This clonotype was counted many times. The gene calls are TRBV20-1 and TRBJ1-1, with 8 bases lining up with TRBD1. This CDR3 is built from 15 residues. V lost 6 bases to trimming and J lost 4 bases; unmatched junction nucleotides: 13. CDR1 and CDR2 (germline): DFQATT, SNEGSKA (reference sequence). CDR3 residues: CSANSRTGLFTEAFF. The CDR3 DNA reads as TGCAGTGCCAACTCTAGGACAGGGCTATTCACTGAAGCTTTCTTT.

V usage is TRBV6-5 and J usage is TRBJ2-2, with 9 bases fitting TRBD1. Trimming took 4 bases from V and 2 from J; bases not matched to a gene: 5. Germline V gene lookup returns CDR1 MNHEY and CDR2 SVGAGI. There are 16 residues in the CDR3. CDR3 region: CASSSRDRANTGELFF. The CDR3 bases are TGTGCCAGCAGTTCTCGGGACAGGGCAAACACCGGGGAGCTGTTTTTT.

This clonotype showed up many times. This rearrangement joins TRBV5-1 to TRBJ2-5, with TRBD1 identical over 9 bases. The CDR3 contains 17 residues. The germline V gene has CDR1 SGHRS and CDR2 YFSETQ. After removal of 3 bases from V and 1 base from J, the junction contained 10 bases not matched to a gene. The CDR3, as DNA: TGCGCCAGCAGCTCGCCGGGACAGGGATCCTTCCAAGAGACCCAGTACTTC. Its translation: CASSSPGQGSFQETQYF.

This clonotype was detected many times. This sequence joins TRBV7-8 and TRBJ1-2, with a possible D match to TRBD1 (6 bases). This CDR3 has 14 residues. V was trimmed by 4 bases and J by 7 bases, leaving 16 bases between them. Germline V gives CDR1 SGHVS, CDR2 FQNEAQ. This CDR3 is CASSSTGFGFGYTF. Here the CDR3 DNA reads TGTGCCAGCAGCTCAACAGGGTTTGGCTTTGGCTACACCTTC.

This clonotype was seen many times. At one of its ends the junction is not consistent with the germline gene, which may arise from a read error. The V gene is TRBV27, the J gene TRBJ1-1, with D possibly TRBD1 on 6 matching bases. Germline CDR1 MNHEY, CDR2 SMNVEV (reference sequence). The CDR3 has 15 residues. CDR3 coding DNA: TGTGCCAGCAGTCTATCGGCACAGGGGAACACTGAAGCTTTCTTT. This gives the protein CASSLSAQGNTEAFF.

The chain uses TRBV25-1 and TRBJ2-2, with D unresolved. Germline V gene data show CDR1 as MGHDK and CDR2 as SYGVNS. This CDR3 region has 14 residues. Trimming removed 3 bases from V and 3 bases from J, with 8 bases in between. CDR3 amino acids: CASSDGIHTGELFF. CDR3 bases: TGTGCCAGCAGTGATGGTATCCACACCGGGGAGCTGTTTTTT.

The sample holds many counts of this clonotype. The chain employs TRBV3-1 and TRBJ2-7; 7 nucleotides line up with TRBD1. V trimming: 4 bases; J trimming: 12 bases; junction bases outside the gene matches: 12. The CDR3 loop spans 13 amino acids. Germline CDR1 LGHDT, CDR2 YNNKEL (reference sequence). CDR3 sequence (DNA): TGTGCCAGCAGCCCGCCCCAAGGGGGCAAGCTGTACTTC. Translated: CASSPPQGGKLYF.

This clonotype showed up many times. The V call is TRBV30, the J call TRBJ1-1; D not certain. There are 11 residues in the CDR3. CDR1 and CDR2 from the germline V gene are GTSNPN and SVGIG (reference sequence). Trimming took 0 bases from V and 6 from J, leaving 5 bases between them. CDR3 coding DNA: TGTGCCTGGAGTGTACGATCTGAAGCTTTCTTT. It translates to CAWSVRSEAFF.

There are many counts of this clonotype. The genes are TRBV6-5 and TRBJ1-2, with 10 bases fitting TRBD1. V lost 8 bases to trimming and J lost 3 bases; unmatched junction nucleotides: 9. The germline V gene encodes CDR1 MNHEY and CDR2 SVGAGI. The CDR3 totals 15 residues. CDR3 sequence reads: CASARRQGADYGYTF. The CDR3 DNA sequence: TGTGCCAGCGCAAGACGACAGGGGGCGGACTATGGCTACACCTTC.

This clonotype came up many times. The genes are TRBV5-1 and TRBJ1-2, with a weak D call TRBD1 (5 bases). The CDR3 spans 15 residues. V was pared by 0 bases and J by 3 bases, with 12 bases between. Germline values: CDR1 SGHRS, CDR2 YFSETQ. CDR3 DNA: TGCGCCAGCAGCTTGGACCCAGGGCTCGACTATGGCTACACCTTC. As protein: CASSLDPGLDYGYTF. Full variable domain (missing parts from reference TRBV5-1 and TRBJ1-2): KAGVTQTPRYLIKTRGQQVTLSCSPISGHRSVSWYQQTPGQGLQFLFEYFSETQRNKGNFPGRFSGRQFSNSRSEMNVSTLELGDSALYLCASSLDPGLDYGYTFGSGTRLTVV.

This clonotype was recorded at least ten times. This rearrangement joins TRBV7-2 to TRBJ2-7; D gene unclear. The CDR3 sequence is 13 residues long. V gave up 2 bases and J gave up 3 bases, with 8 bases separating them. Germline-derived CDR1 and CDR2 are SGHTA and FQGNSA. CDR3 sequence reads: CASSLLSRYEQYF. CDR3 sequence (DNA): TGTGCCAGCAGCTTATTAAGCCGCTACGAGCAGTACTTC. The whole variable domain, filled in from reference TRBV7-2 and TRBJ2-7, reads GAGVSQSPSNKVTEKGKDVELRCDPISGHTALYWYRQSLGQGLEFLIYFQGNSAPDKSGLPSDRFSAERTGGSVSTLTIQRTQQEDSAVYLCASSLLSRYEQYFGPGTRLTVT.

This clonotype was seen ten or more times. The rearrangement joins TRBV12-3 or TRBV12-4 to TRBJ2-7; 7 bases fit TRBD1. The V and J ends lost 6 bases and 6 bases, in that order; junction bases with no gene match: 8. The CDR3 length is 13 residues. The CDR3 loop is CASRLSGGLEQYF. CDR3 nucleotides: TGTGCCAGCAGACTATCAGGGGGTCTCGAGCAGTACTTC.

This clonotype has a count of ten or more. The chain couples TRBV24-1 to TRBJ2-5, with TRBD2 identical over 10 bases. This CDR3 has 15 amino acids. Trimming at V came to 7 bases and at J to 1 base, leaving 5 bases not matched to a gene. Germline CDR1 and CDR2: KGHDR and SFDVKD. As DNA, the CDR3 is TGTGCCACCAGAGCTAGCGGGAGAGGCCAAGAGACCCAGTACTTC. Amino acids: CATRASGRGQETQYF.

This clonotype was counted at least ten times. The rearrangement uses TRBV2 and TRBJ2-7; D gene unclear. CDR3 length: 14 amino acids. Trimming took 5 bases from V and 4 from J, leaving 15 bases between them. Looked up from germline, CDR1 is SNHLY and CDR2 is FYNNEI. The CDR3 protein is CASSPALMLYEQYF. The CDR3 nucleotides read TGTGCCAGCAGTCCCGCCCTGATGCTTTACGAGCAGTACTTC.

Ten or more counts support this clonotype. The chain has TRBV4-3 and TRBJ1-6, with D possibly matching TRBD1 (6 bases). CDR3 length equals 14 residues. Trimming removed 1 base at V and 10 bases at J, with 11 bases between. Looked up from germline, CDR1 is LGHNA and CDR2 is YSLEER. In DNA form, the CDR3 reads TGCGCCAGCAGCCAAGCTACAGGGTTCTCACCCCTCCACTTT. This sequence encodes CASSQATGFSPLHF.

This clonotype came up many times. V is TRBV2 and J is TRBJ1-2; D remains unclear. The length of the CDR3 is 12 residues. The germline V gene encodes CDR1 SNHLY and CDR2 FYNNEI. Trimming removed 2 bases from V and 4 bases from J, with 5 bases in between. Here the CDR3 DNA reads TGTGCCAGCAGTGAACTTGGCTATGGCTACACCTTC. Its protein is CASSELGYGYTF.